This record looks at one TCR beta chain sequence and its context. Its antigen remains undetermined. No base qualities exist here, and no much larger clone lies one base off it. The germline V gene provides CDR1 SGDLS and CDR2 YYNGEE. V is pared back by 4 bases and J by 5 bases, with 12 bases lying between the germline termini. The CDR3, cysteine through phenylalanine, is 13 amino acids long. Only the CDR3 portion is preserved as DNA: 39 bases, with reading frame beginning at the first base. The data stem from a study of CD8+ T cells in alopecia areata (dated by TCRdb to the late 2010s). Turning to the overall study: The study used high-throughput TCRbeta sequencing to examine T cell clonal expansion in alopecia areata, in both the C3H/HeJ mouse model and human patients. On the human side, TCRbeta sequencing was run on scalp tissue and on sorted CD4+ and CD8+ peripheral blood T cells from healthy controls and from alopecia areata patients with either patchy or totalis/universalis disease. Scalp clonality was compared among normal scalp (n=4), patchy alopecia areata scalp (n=8), and alopecia totalis/universalis scalp (n=8). RNA was obtained with the PAXgene miRNA kit for fixed scalp, the miRNeasy kit for PBMCs, and the RNeasy kit for mouse skin. Amplification of TCRbeta CDR3 regions was done by immunoSEQ multiplex PCR using 35 Vbeta forward primers and 13 Jbeta reverse primers.

After PBMCs were isolated by density centrifugation and stained for CD3, CD4 and CD8, a FACSAria was used to sort CD4+ and CD8+ T cells. Scalp biopsies and blood samples were obtained from unaffected controls. Receptor amplification or capture employed the immunoSEQ multiplex PCR assay. RNA was extracted from all samples and reverse transcribed into cDNA, which served as template for TCR sequencing. SuperScript III was used to make first-strand cDNA, primed with a 2:1 mix of oligo-dT and random hexamers. A synthetic immune receptor repertoire was used to gauge amplification bias, and whatever bias remained was removed computationally. The paper's data handling went like this. Raw reads were preprocessed to remove errors, and CDR3 was defined by IMGT conventions from the conserved cysteine to phenylalanine. Clonality was calculated as 1 minus Shannon entropy normalized by log2 of the number of productive unique TCRs. CD4 or CD8 identity of scalp clones was inferred by cross-referencing scalp TCRbeta sequences with sorted blood CD4 and CD8 repertoires. Entries here come from immuneACCESS through TCRdb and include only in-frame sequences with V and J called. Some clones fail to appear in such tables; in the studies checked, an unresolved V gene covers under half of the shortfall, and the cause of the remainder is unknown. The V and J calls and clone size come from that table; D and trimming were worked out from the DNA. Counted in this sample were 150,000 or so clones; 55% of them appeared once. The top ten constitute about 4.5% of the sample.

Summary of the overall study and its limitations: Shared TCR sequences between patients were less evident than in mice, which may be partly attributable to HLA diversity in the patient population. Higher clonality and more expanded CD8+ clones were observed in lesional scalp than in normal scalp, particularly in alopecia totalis/universalis, a finding suggestive of antigenic drive. Unlike mouse skin, which is dominated by gammadelta T cells, normal human skin has resident alphabeta T cells that are also sequenced, and this complicates analysis of the scalp TCR repertoire.

The rearranged chain carries TRBV9 and TRBJ2-5; TRBD1 is perhaps the D gene, given 6 matching bases. The receptor comes from a human donor in good health. The sample was CD4+ T cells sorted from blood. The DNA sequence is given as TGTGCCAGCAGCCCAGGGGCGTTTGAGACCCAGTACTTC. Its protein reads: CASSPGAFETQYF.